This TCR beta chain was obtained from a study of blood T cell repertoires in COVID-19. Methods used by the authors: Amplification of reference gene primers provided the estimated nucleated cell counts. Using immunoSEQ multiplex PCR, the repertoire was profiled, and TCRdb retains in-frame clones only, with some absent. V and J calls and clone size are as listed in that table; D and trimming were resolved from the DNA. The repertoire includes about 170,000 clones, 92% of them detected once, and more than 4.5% sits in the top ten. The CDR3 has 15 amino acids. Trimming shortened V by 8 bases and J by 3 bases, and 20 bases separated the two germline ends. The germline V gene encodes CDR1 SGHTA and CDR2 FQGTGA.

The chain combines TRBV7-3 with TRBJ2-7; D is possibly TRBD2 (6 bases). Sample: peripheral blood. The source of this sequence is a man between 25 and 39 years old with COVID-19, enrolled during active disease. The CDR3 sequence: CASAEVAGSLYEQYF. In nucleotides, the CDR3 is TGTGCCAGCGCTGAGGTCGCGGGGTCGCTCTACGAGCAGTACTTC.